These 23 T cell receptor beta chains came from one sample sequenced in a study of tissue T cells after allogeneic stem cell transplantation. This table comes from immunoSEQ multiplex PCR, and its TCRdb copy is limited to in-frame clones, with some not included. The sample contains about 5,700 clones, 45% of which appear only once. Time point of the sample: mouse harvest day 14 after allogeneic transplant. Each mouse received 10^7 T-cell-depleted marrow cells plus 10^6 splenic CD5+ T cells by tail vein. Sequences were obtained from gut tissue. The receptors derive from a female BALB/c mouse given C57BL/6 T cells with graft-versus-host disease after an allogeneic hematopoietic cell transplant.

In the case of this clone: Mouse gene names apply. Read data end 1 residue before the CDR3 end; the end is taken from the germline J gene. The chain employs TRBV12-2 and TRBJ2-4, with D tentatively TRBD1 (6 bases). Germline CDR1 SGHLS, CDR2 HYDKME. CDR3 length: 12 amino acids. V gave up 3 bases and J gave up 4 bases, with 7 bases separating them. CDR3 sequence: CASSEGENTLYF. The part of the CDR3 DNA that was read is TGTGCCAGCTCTGAGGGGGAAAACACCTTGTAC. Combining the CDR3 with reference TRBV12-2 and TRBJ2-4 gives the whole variable domain NSGVVQSPRYIIKGKGERSILKCIPISGHLSVAWYQQTQGQELKFFIQHYDKMERDKGNLPSRFSVQQFDDYHSEMNMSALELEDSAVYFCASSEGENTLYFGAGTRLSVL.

This clone came up a few times. Here the gene names and germline are mouse. The sequenced fragment ends 1 residue before the CDR3 boundary, so the rest is inferred from the germline J gene. This chain uses TRBV26 with TRBJ2-5, with 13 bases aligning to TRBD2. Unmatched junction bases numbered 5, after V lost 6 bases and J lost 5 bases. There are 15 residues in the CDR3. The V gene's germline CDR1 is KGHPV and CDR2 FQNQEV (reference sequence). The CDR3 DNA, read in part, is TGTGCCAGCAGCCCCGGACTGGGGGGGCGAGACACCCAGTAC. Translation: CASSPGLGGRDTQY. From start to end, the CDR3 is CASSPGLGGRDTQYF. Variable domain in full (rest from reference TRBV26 and TRBJ2-5): NSKVIQTPRYLVKGQGQKAKMRCIPEKGHPVVFWYQQNKNNEFKFLINFQNQEVLQQIDMTEKRFSAECPSNSPCSLEIQSSEAGDSALYLCASSPGLGGRDTQYFGPGTRLLVL.

With regard to this clone: Mouse gene names and germline throughout. The read ends 1 residue shy of where the CDR3 ends; the end is completed using the germline J gene. V and J are TRBV1 and TRBJ2-5; TRBD2 matches at 8 bases. With 3 bases clipped from V and 3 bases from J, the junction kept 2 bases outside the gene matches. The CDR3 is made up of 14 amino acids. Germline V CDR1 and CDR2: NSQYPW, LRSPGD (reference sequence). CDR3 amino acids: CTCSASGGQDTQYF. The CDR3 bases that were read are TGCACCTGCAGTGCCTCTGGGGGGCAAGACACCCAGTAC.

About this clone itself: Gene names and germline match the mouse. The read gets to within 1 residue of the CDR3 end, and the germline J gene fills in the rest. The chain is built from TRBV23 and TRBJ1-4; TRBD1, the D gene given by the table, was not confirmed from the DNA. Germline CDR1 is KGHTA and CDR2 is FQNQQP. This CDR3 region has 16 residues. The part of the CDR3 DNA that was read is TGCTCCAGCAGTCAATCGAGGGGACAGAACAACGAAAGATTATTT. Translated, it gives CSSSQSRGQNNERLF. The complete CDR3 protein is CSSSQSRGQNNERLFF.

By share, this clone ranks as medium-sized. The germline and genes are mouse ones. The read halts 1 residue ahead of the CDR3 end, with the missing end drawn from the germline J gene. The chain combines TRBV12-2 with TRBJ2-7, with unresolved D. V shed 0 bases and J shed 0 bases, with 2 bases lying between them. The CDR3 extends over 12 amino acids. Looked up from germline, CDR1 is SGHLS and CDR2 is HYDKME. The CDR3 spells CASSLFSYEQYF. The covered CDR3 bases are TGTGCCAGCTCTCTCTTCTCCTATGAACAGTAC.

Turning to this clone: Genes and germline are mouse. The read halts 1 residue ahead of the CDR3 end, with the missing end drawn from the germline J gene. The V gene is TRBV23, the J gene TRBJ1-4; TRBD1 is the table's D call, not checked against the DNA. The CDR3 runs to 14 residues. Germline-derived CDR1 and CDR2 are KGHTA and FQNQQP. CDR3 region: CSSSQYRGGERLFF. CDR3 bases read: TGCTCCAGCAGTCAATACAGGGGCGGGGAAAGATTATTT.

As for this clone: All gene names here are mouse names. The CDR3 end falls 1 residue outside the read, so it is completed with the germline J gene. The rearrangement joins TRBV23 to TRBJ1-4; the DNA was not used to check the table's D call, TRBD1. The CDR3 runs to 13 residues. CDR1 KGHTA and CDR2 FQNQQP come from the germline V gene. The CDR3 protein is CSSRGQGNERLFF. The sequenced part of the CDR3 DNA is TGCTCCAGCAGGGGACAGGGAAACGAAAGATTATTT.

The table lists this clone with a count of one. Genes and germline come from the mouse. From the germline J gene comes the end of the CDR3, since the read stops 1 residue before it. V is TRBV26 and J is TRBJ1-1; D is unclear. Trimming shortened V by 3 bases and J by 1 base, and 3 bases separated the two germline ends. The CDR3 loop spans 12 amino acids. The germline V gene has CDR1 KGHPV and CDR2 FQNQEV (reference sequence). CDR3 DNA, as far as it was read: TGTGCCAGCAGTCTCCGGAACACAGAAGTCTTC. Amino acids: CASSLRNTEVF. From start to end, the CDR3 is CASSLRNTEVFF. The entire variable domain, with the rest obtained from reference TRBV26 and TRBJ1-1, is as follows: NSKVIQTPRYLVKGQGQKAKMRCIPEKGHPVVFWYQQNKNNEFKFLINFQNQEVLQQIDMTEKRFSAECPSNSPCSLEIQSSEAGDSALYLCASSLRNTEVFFGKGTRLTVV.

Turning to this clone: Germline and genes: mouse. The read ends 1 residue shy of where the CDR3 ends; the end is completed using the germline J gene. The V call is TRBV16, the J call TRBJ2-2, with D unclear. Trimming shortened V by 5 bases and J by 3 bases, and 4 bases separated the two germline ends. Germline CDR1 reads SGHSA; CDR2 reads FRNQAP. The CDR3 has 12 amino acids. The covered CDR3 bases are TGTGCAAGCAGCCCTCACACCGGGCAGCTCTAC. Translation gives CASSPHTGQLY. The full CDR3 protein reads CASSPHTGQLYF.

This clone has only one observation. Gene and germline names: mouse. The DNA ends 1 residue before the CDR3 does, and the rest of the CDR3 is filled in from the germline J gene. The V call is TRBV26, the J call TRBJ1-1, with 7 positions matching TRBD1. The CDR3 covers 14 residues. V lost 2 bases, J lost 0 bases, and 0 bases stayed unmatched. The germline V gene has CDR1 KGHPV and CDR2 FQNQEV (reference sequence). The CDR3 loop is CASSLGTANTEVFF. CDR3 bases read: TGTGCCAGCAGTCTGGGGACAGCAAACACAGAAGTCTTC. Complete variable domain (other parts from reference TRBV26 and TRBJ1-1): NSKVIQTPRYLVKGQGQKAKMRCIPEKGHPVVFWYQQNKNNEFKFLINFQNQEVLQQIDMTEKRFSAECPSNSPCSLEIQSSEAGDSALYLCASSLGTANTEVFFGKGTRLTVV.

Concerning this clone itself: These gene names are mouse names. The read ends 1 residue before the CDR3 terminus; that terminus is restored from the germline J gene. The chain uses TRBV3 and TRBJ2-4; 7 nucleotides align to TRBD2. V shed 4 bases, J shed 3 bases, and the junction held 7 bases outside the gene matches. Germline V gives CDR1 SNHLY, CDR2 FYNGKV (reference sequence). The CDR3 totals 15 residues. CDR3 protein: CASSWALGSQNTLYF. CDR3 bases read: TGTGCCAGCAGCTGGGCACTGGGGTCCCAAAACACCTTGTAC.

On this clone: Mouse gene names apply. The read terminates 1 residue ahead of where the CDR3 ends, so the germline J gene completes it. This chain joins TRBV12-2 and TRBJ1-1, with D uncertain. This CDR3 is 13 amino acids long. V dropped 1 base and J dropped 3 bases, with 8 bases sitting between them. Germline V gives CDR1 SGHLS, CDR2 HYDKME. The covered CDR3 bases are TGTGCCAGCTCTCTGGAACAGCACACAGAAGTCTTC. This codes for CASSLEQHTEVF. The CDR3 as a whole reads CASSLEQHTEVFF.

Concerning this clone itself: Here the gene names and germline are mouse. Sequencing ends 1 residue short of the CDR3 end; the germline J gene provides the rest. The V and J genes are TRBV26 and TRBJ1-3; no firm D call. V was trimmed by 2 bases and J by 0 bases, leaving 5 bases between them. CDR1 and CDR2 from the germline V gene are KGHPV and FQNQEV (reference sequence). This CDR3 has 14 residues. The CDR3 bases that were read are TGTGCCAGCAGTCTGCAGGATTCTGGAAATACGCTCTAT. Translation gives CASSLQDSGNTLY. The whole CDR3 protein reads CASSLQDSGNTLYF.

As to this clone: Here the gene names and germline are mouse. The read ends 1 residue before the CDR3 terminus; that terminus is restored from the germline J gene. The V gene is TRBV23, the J gene TRBJ2-7; TRBD2, the table's D call, lacks a check against the DNA. The CDR3 sequence is 15 residues long. In germline, CDR1 is KGHTA, CDR2 FQNQQP. This chain's CDR3 is CSSSQSDWGGNEQYF. The CDR3 bases that were read are TGCTCCAGCAGTCAATCGGACTGGGGGGGGAATGAACAGTAC.

Notes on this clone: The listed genes are named as in mouse. The CDR3 end lies 1 residue beyond the end of the read and is filled in from the germline J gene. This chain uses TRBV5 with TRBJ1-4; TRBD1 aligns across 7 bases. This CDR3 has 16 residues. Germline V CDR1 and CDR2: LGHNA, YNLKQL (reference sequence). V shed 4 bases and J 5 bases; nucleotides not matched to a gene: 10. The CDR3 protein is CASSPPLRGGNERLFF. The CDR3 bases that were read are TGTGCCAGCAGCCCGCCTCTCAGGGGGGGGAACGAAAGATTATTT.

Turning to this clone: Germline and genes here are mouse. The read falls 1 residue short of the CDR3 end, and the missing part is taken from the germline J gene. The chain uses TRBV12-1 and TRBJ2-5; D call uncertain. The CDR3 is 13 amino acids. V was pared by 3 bases and J by 1 base, with 7 bases between. The V gene's germline CDR1 is SGHSN and CDR2 HYEKVE. The CDR3 sequence: CASSFRDQDTQYF. The sequenced part of the CDR3 DNA is TGTGCCAGCTCTTTCCGGGACCAAGACACCCAGTAC.

In regard to this clone: Germline and genes: mouse. The CDR3 extends 1 residue past the end of the read, so its final part is completed from the germline J gene. The rearrangement uses TRBV26 and TRBJ1-2, with D perhaps matching TRBD1 (5 bases). The V gene's germline CDR1 is KGHPV and CDR2 FQNQEV (reference sequence). This CDR3 has 12 residues. V was shortened by 8 bases and J by 4 bases, with 11 bases between the two germline ends. The CDR3 DNA, read in part, is TGTGCCAGCGGGGGGGGGAGCTCCGACTACACC. Translation: CASGGGSSDYT. The CDR3 as a whole reads CASGGGSSDYTF. Full variable domain (rest looked up from reference TRBV26 and TRBJ1-2): NSKVIQTPRYLVKGQGQKAKMRCIPEKGHPVVFWYQQNKNNEFKFLINFQNQEVLQQIDMTEKRFSAECPSNSPCSLEIQSSEAGDSALYLCASGGGSSDYTFGSGTRLLVI.

This clone appeared a few times. Germline and genes: mouse. The read finishes 1 residue shy of the CDR3 end, and the germline J gene is used to complete it. The J gene is TRBJ1-3, the V gene TRBV12-2; the match to TRBD1 covers 9 bases. Per germline, CDR1 SGHLS and CDR2 HYDKME. The CDR3 totals 14 residues. Losses at the gene ends were 2 bases for V and 2 bases for J; bases not matched to a gene: 0. CDR3 DNA (partial): TGTGCCAGCTCTCGGGACAGGGCTGGAAATACGCTCTAT. This translates into CASSRDRAGNTLY. The entire CDR3 reads CASSRDRAGNTLYF.

Comment on this clone: The gene names given are mouse names. The sequenced CDR3 bases are TGTGGTGCTGGAACAGGGTACACAGAAGTCTTC. It is translated as CGAGTGYTEVF. In full, the CDR3 is CGAGTGYTEVFF. The J gene is TRBJ1-1, the V gene TRBV20, with D possibly TRBD1 on 6 matching bases. Read data end 1 residue before the CDR3 end; the end is taken from the germline J gene. Trimming stripped 5 bases from V and 3 bases from J, with 10 bases between. CDR1 is GFQATS, CDR2 STVNSAI, per germline. The CDR3 extends over 12 amino acids.

Comments on this clone: The gene names given are mouse names. This CDR3 reads CASSLAGYTEVFF. The part of the CDR3 DNA that was read is TGTGCCAGCTCTCTGGCAGGATACACAGAAGTCTTC. V is TRBV12-2 and J is TRBJ1-1; D is unresolved. Coverage ceases 1 residue before the CDR3 finishes, and the germline J gene fills in the end. Trimming pared 1 base from V and 3 bases from J, leaving 8 bases between. CDR1 SGHLS and CDR2 HYDKME come from the germline V gene. The length of the CDR3 is 13 residues.

This clone is medium-sized within its sample. Mouse gene names apply. The CDR3 end falls 1 residue outside the read, so it is completed with the germline J gene. The chain employs TRBV13-3 and TRBJ1-3; the match to TRBD1 covers 7 bases. The CDR3 covers 14 residues. From germline, CDR1 is NNHDY and CDR2 SYVADS. Unmatched junction bases numbered 8, after V lost 7 bases and J lost 4 bases. The CDR3 bases that were read are TGTGCCAGCGGCCTGACAGGGAGAGGAAATACGCTCTAT. Amino acids: CASGLTGRGNTLY. The CDR3, in full, reads CASGLTGRGNTLYF.

On this clone: Each gene name is a mouse one. The CDR3 end is not reached by the read, which stops 1 residue before it; the germline J gene fills it in. The gene calls are TRBV16 and TRBJ2-4, with 9 bases identical to TRBD2. CDR3 size: 16 residues. CDR1 is SGHSA and CDR2 is FRNQAP in the germline V gene. V lost 0 bases and J lost 7; bases outside the gene matches: 8. The CDR3 protein is CASSLDHGGAGDTLYF. CDR3 bases read: TGTGCAAGCAGCTTAGACCATGGGGGGGCGGGAGACACCTTGTAC.

With respect to this clone: The gene names here belong to mouse. The read gets to within 1 residue of the CDR3 end, and the germline J gene fills in the rest. The rearrangement uses TRBV23 and TRBJ2-7; the D segment call TRBD2 is taken from the table without a DNA check. This CDR3 is 13 amino acids long. Per germline, CDR1 KGHTA and CDR2 FQNQQP. CDR3 protein: CSSSTGGAYEQYF. The part of the CDR3 DNA that was read is TGCTCCAGCAGCACTGGGGGGGCTTATGAACAGTAC. The complete variable domain, with remaining parts taken from reference TRBV23 and TRBJ2-7, reads DAAVTQKPRYLIKMKGQEAEMKCIPEKGHTAVFWYQQKQSKELKFLIYFQNQQPLDQIDMVKERFSAVCPSSSLCSLGIRTCEAEDSALYLCSSSTGGAYEQYFGPGTRLTVL.